The clone carrying this T cell receptor (beta chain) has a count of ten or more. Germline V gene data show CDR1 as SEHNR and CDR2 as FQNEAQ (reference sequence). The length of the CDR3 is 12 residues. V was trimmed by 4 bases and J by 5 bases, leaving 9 bases between them. Four PCR rounds used nested alpha and beta constant region primers plus the SP2 primer. TCRdb analysed the UMI-ligation and nested PCR reads with MiXCR anew, one entry per CDR3 protein. This sample has fewer than 35,000 distinct CDR3 sequences, with about 6.9% found just once. Treatment: skin biopsy from PPD injection site in Mantoux-positive individual. An oligonucleotide containing a UMI was ligated to the 3' end of TCR cDNA. This sample was included in a study of naive and memory T cell subsets.

The sequence came from an adult in good health. V is TRBV7-9 and J is TRBJ2-7, with D unresolved. The sequencing here drew on skin, taken from a tuberculin skin test site. In DNA form, the CDR3 reads TGTGCCAGCAGCTCGACCGGCGACGAGCAGTACTTC. Translated: CASSSTGDEQYF.